Included here is one T cell receptor beta chain sequence, with context. What it recognizes is unknown. The CDR3 loop spans 14 amino acids. Trimming shortened V by 4 bases and J by 6 bases, and 15 bases separated the two germline ends. Per the germline V gene, CDR1 is LNHDA and CDR2 is SQIVND (reference sequence). Data came from immunoSEQ multiplex PCR; TCRdb stores just in-frame clones and leaves some out. The data contain 2,500,000 or so clones, approximately 93% of them singletons. This sample was included in a study of shared clonotypes between healthy human individuals. Across the whole study: Each donor had three CD4 naive, three CD4 memory, two CD8 naive and one CD8 memory plate.

Study conclusions and caveats: Blood was the sole source, and tissue repertoires probably differ. The study found about 4.6% of naive CD4 clonotypes shared across a handful of donors. Clonotypes which were not shared had lower generation probabilities than clonotypes that all four donors shared.

Sequencing used naive CD4+ T cells from PBMCs. Subset noted: CD45RA+ positively selected. The V call is TRBV19, the J call TRBJ1-2; D gene ambiguous. The TCR originated in a man between 18 and 35 years old in good health. Some clones in this sample may be carry-over from other donors' samples. The CDR3 is CASSTPASLHGYTF. The CDR3 DNA follows: TGTGCCAGTAGTACCCCGGCCAGTCTTCATGGCTACACCTTC. The full variable domain, in which reference TRBV19 and TRBJ1-2 provide the parts outside the CDR3, is DGGITQSPKYLFRKEGQNVTLSCEQNLNHDAMYWYRQDPGQGLRLIYYSQIVNDFQKGDIAEGYSVSREKKESFPLTVTSAQKNPTAFYLCASSTPASLHGYTFGSGTRLTVV.